This TCR beta chain was recorded in a study of cytomegalovirus exposure and HLA in healthy donors. The PCR employed 60 Vbeta primers together with 13 Jbeta primers. Sequencing used immunoSEQ multiplex PCR; TCRdb keeps in-frame clones, though not all of them. The table lists some 98,000 clones, more than 75% of them singletons. Study findings and constraints: Cytomegalovirus status was reportedly diagnosed by the classifier with high sensitivity and specificity. The study dropped some indistinguishable V segments, TRBV6-2 and TRBV6-3 among them. In a later analysis, at a false discovery rate of 0.05, fewer than 20,000 TCR beta sequences were associated with HLA alleles.

The CDR3 sequence is 16 residues long. Between the trimmed V and J ends, which lost 0 bases and 2 bases, there was a span of 13 bases. The V gene's germline CDR1 is SNHLY and CDR2 FYNNEI. Details on this clone: The antigen is unknown.

Though probably carrying unrecorded immune exposures, donors were nominally healthy at sampling. The specimen sequenced was PBMCs. The J gene is TRBJ2-5, the V gene TRBV2, with D perhaps matching TRBD1 (5 bases). This clonotype was sampled from a human donor in good health. The CDR3 loop is CASSEALGVRQETQYF. The CDR3 DNA sequence: TGTGCCAGCAGTGAAGCGTTAGGGGTCCGGCAAGAGACCCAGTACTTC.